Here is one TCR beta chain with its context. The antigen remains undetermined. V lost 7 bases, J lost 4 bases, and 13 bases lay in between. From germline, CDR1 is GTSNPN and CDR2 SVGIG (reference sequence). The CDR3 has 12 amino acids. The data belong to a study of cytomegalovirus exposure and HLA in healthy donors. Study-level findings and limits: In a later analysis, productive TCRs from donors in an Asian-associated ancestry cluster reportedly carried fewer N-insertions than the cohort mean.

Both 60 Vbeta primers and 13 Jbeta primers went into the PCR. Authors' methods: Later, an analysis found about 80 million unique TCR beta chains, and about 10 million of these were shared. Clones were read by immunoSEQ multiplex PCR, and TCRdb kept only the in-frame ones, dropping some. The V and J calls and clone size were taken over from that table, and D and trimming were inferred from the DNA. The sample table sets out approximately 38,000 clones. Material: PBMCs. This TCR came from a man aged 25 to 40 in good health and CMV-seronegative. This chain uses TRBV30 with TRBJ1-1; D may be TRBD1 (5 bases). The CDR3 reads CAFTRGGTEAFF. DNA of the CDR3: TGTGCCTTCACCCGGGGGGGCACTGAAGCTTTCTTT.